The T cell receptor beta chain described here comes from a study of T cells in Graves' hyperthyroidism and ophthalmopathy. Uncontrolled infection, other autoimmune disease, pregnancy or lactation excluded patients. The authors obtained PBMCs from over 8.5 ml of fresh peripheral blood. Amplification of TCR beta CDR3 regions used RNA as the template. The TCR CDR3 first-round RT-PCR relied on the HTBI primer set. TCRdb called the multiplex PCR reads again in MiXCR, with one record for every CDR3 protein. The sample consists of 450,000 to 550,000 distinct CDR3 sequences, roughly 24% of them appearing once. This clonotype was seen many times. Its specificity is unknown. The CDR3 extends over 20 amino acids. Germline V CDR1 and CDR2: LNHNV, YYDKDF (reference sequence). The V end was cut by 1 base, the J end by 4 bases, with 28 bases between. Study outcomes and limitations: Most thyroid clonotypes expanded above 0.001 were also detected in blood. Median prediction lead before ophthalmopathy onset was around 7 months with the model.

What was sequenced was blood. The clonotype comes from a woman in her twenties or thirties with Graves' ophthalmopathy. The J gene is TRBJ1-1, the V gene TRBV15; TRBD1 might be the D (6 bases). The CDR3 sequence is CATSRGQSKATDSHRTEAFF. CDR3 bases: TGTGCCACCAGCAGAGGACAAAGCAAGGCTACGGACAGTCACCGCACTGAAGCTTTCTTT. The complete variable domain, with remaining parts taken from reference TRBV15 and TRBJ1-1, reads DAMVIQNPRYQVTQFGKPVTLSCSQTLNHNVMYWYQQKSSQAPKLLFHYYDKDFNNEADTPDNFQSRRPNTSFCFLDIRSPGLGDTAMYLCATSRGQSKATDSHRTEAFFGQGTRLTVV.